These 25 T cell receptor beta chains were all obtained from the same sample, sequenced in a study of breast tumors, draining lymph nodes, adjacent tissues. The lymph nodes were axillary draining lymph nodes from breast cancer patients. MiXCR was run by TCRdb on the multiplex PCR reads, yielding one entry per CDR3 protein. The table lists 150,000 to 250,000 distinct CDR3 sequences, approximately 33% of them singletons. Sequenced sample: axillary lymph node tissue. Receptor source: a female donor with breast cancer. Some clones in this sample may be carry-over from other donors' samples.

The chain joins TRBV7-3 to TRBJ2-3; D gene uncertain. Trimming left V 2 bases short and J 0 bases short, with 21 bases between. This CDR3 comprises 19 residues. CDR1 SGHTA and CDR2 FQGTGA come from the germline V gene. CDR3 region: CASSLGVMGCPWSTDTQYF. CDR3 nucleotide sequence: TGTGCCAGCAGCTTAGGGGTGATGGGTTGTCCTTGGAGCACAGATACGCAGTATTTT.

This clonotype showed up many times. This chain joins TRBV5-1 and TRBJ2-7; TRBD2 is a possible D gene (6 bases). CDR3 length: 13 residues. Looked up from germline, CDR1 is SGHRS and CDR2 is YFSETQ. Trimming removed 4 bases at V and 4 bases at J, with 12 bases between. The CDR3 sequence is CASSPGTPYEQYF. In DNA form, the CDR3 reads TGCGCCAGCAGCCCCGGGACTCCTTACGAGCAGTACTTC.

This clonotype was recorded a few times. V and J are TRBV20-1 and TRBJ2-5; 8 bases are shared with TRBD2. V trimming: 3 bases; J trimming: 9 bases; junction bases outside the gene matches: 18. Per germline, CDR1 DFQATT and CDR2 SNEGSKA (reference sequence). The CDR3 consists of 16 residues. The CDR3 here is CSASEPLAAALYPQYF. The CDR3 nucleotides read TGCAGTGCTAGTGAACCACTAGCGGCAGCACTATACCCCCAGTACTTC.

The chain links TRBV20-1 to TRBJ2-4; maybe TRBD2 (7 bases). V gave up 3 bases and J gave up 6 bases, with 18 bases separating them. The germline V gene encodes CDR1 DFQATT and CDR2 SNEGSKA (reference sequence). The CDR3 totals 15 residues. This CDR3 is CSASPYGGGGNIQYF. CDR3 nucleotides: TGCAGTGCTAGCCCTTATGGGGGGGGCGGAAACATTCAGTACTTC.

This clonotype has a count of ten or more. This sequence joins TRBV20-1 and TRBJ2-1; 10 positions match TRBD2. The CDR3 is 15 amino acids. CDR1 DFQATT and CDR2 SNEGSKA come from the germline V gene (reference sequence). V shed 0 bases and J 7 bases; nucleotides not matched to a gene: 6. This CDR3 reads CSARDQRGGGNEQFF. For the CDR3, the DNA is TGCAGTGCTAGAGATCAGCGGGGGGGCGGGAATGAGCAGTTCTTC.

The rearrangement links TRBV7-2 to TRBJ2-6, with D possibly matching TRBD2 (6 bases). CDR3 length: 17 residues. CDR1 and CDR2 (germline): SGHTA, FQGNSA. The V and J ends lost 3 bases and 2 bases respectively, with 14 bases between them. For the CDR3, the DNA is TGTGCCAGCAGCTTCACGGCCACGGGGGCTGGGGCCAACGTCCTGACTTTC. Its translation: CASSFTATGAGANVLTF.

This clonotype was recorded many times. The chain is built from TRBV5-6 and TRBJ2-1; D gene ambiguous. CDR1 SGHDT and CDR2 YYEEEE come from the germline V gene. V lost 2 bases, J lost 3 bases, and 9 bases lay in between. The CDR3 contains 14 residues. The CDR3: CASSLGASYNEQFF. As DNA, the CDR3 is TGTGCCAGCAGCTTAGGAGCTAGCTACAATGAGCAGTTCTTC.

The table lists this clonotype with many counts. The chain couples TRBV30 to TRBJ1-5; 7 positions agree with TRBD1. Germline V CDR1 and CDR2: GTSNPN, SVGIG (reference sequence). The junction had 6 bases not matched to a gene; V was cut back by 1 base and J by 6 bases. The length of the CDR3 is 14 residues. CDR3 in DNA: TGTGCCTGGAGTGGGGACAGCATGTTTCAGCCCCAGCATTTT. This sequence encodes CAWSGDSMFQPQHF.

The chain employs TRBV2 and TRBJ1-1, with TRBD1 identical over 8 bases. The J segment lost 4 bases and the V segment lost 7 bases, leaving 8 bases of the junction unmatched. This CDR3 contains 14 residues. The germline V gene encodes CDR1 SNHLY and CDR2 FYNNEI. The CDR3 loop reads CASNVQGVGTEAFF. In DNA form, the CDR3 reads TGTGCCAGCAACGTACAGGGGGTTGGCACTGAAGCTTTCTTT.

This chain connects TRBV12-3 or TRBV12-4 to TRBJ1-4; 11 nucleotides agree with TRBD1. CDR3 length: 14 amino acids. The V gene end was trimmed by 6 bases and the J gene end by 8 bases; junction bases not matched to a gene: 5. The CDR3 here is CASSRDRGDEKLFF. CDR3 coding DNA: TGTGCCAGCAGCCGGGACAGGGGGGACGAAAAACTGTTTTTT.

This clonotype was picked up many times. The rearrangement uses TRBV7-2 and TRBJ2-1; 9 bases map to TRBD2. V lost 8 bases to trimming and J lost 3 bases; unmatched junction nucleotides: 2. From germline, CDR1 is SGHTA and CDR2 FQGNSA. CDR3 size: 13 residues. CDR3 bases: TGTGCCAGCCTAGCGGGGAACTACAATGAGCAGTTCTTC. Amino acid sequence: CASLAGNYNEQFF.

Comment on this clonotype: A much larger clone sits a single nucleotide away, making a read error possible. V gene TRBV5-5 combines with J gene TRBJ2-2; D uncertain. Trimming left V 0 bases short and J 5 bases short, with 8 bases between. Germline V gene lookup returns CDR1 SGHKS and CDR2 YYEKEE (reference sequence). This CDR3 is 14 amino acids long. The CDR3 DNA sequence: TGTGCCAGCAGCTTGGGGGTCCCTACCGGGGAGCTGTTTTTT. This translates into CASSLGVPTGELFF.

In the case of this clonotype: Since a much larger clone is just one base distant, this may be a read error. This chain connects TRBV4-1 to TRBJ2-5; a weak D match, TRBD2 (5 bases). Between the trimmed V and J ends, which lost 8 bases and 1 base, there was a span of 20 bases. This CDR3 region has 16 residues. Germline V gene sequence: CDR1 MGHRA, CDR2 YSYEKL. CDR3 DNA sequence: TGCGCCAGCGGCCCTGGAGTAACAACTAGCCAAGAGACCCAGTACTTC. Its protein is CASGPGVTTSQETQYF.

With regard to this clonotype: A much larger clone is a single base away; this may be a read error. The chain employs TRBV6-5 and TRBJ2-1; D might be TRBD2 (6 bases). CDR1 is MNHEY and CDR2 is SVGAGI in the germline V gene. The CDR3 sequence is 13 residues long. Trimming took 11 bases from V and 4 from J, leaving 15 bases between them. For the CDR3, the DNA is TGTGCCGGCAAGGCGGGGAAATACAATGAGCAGTTCTTC. It specifies CAGKAGKYNEQFF.

J is TRBJ2-5 and V is TRBV7-8; 8 bases map to TRBD2. CDR1 and CDR2 (germline): SGHVS, FQNEAQ. Trimming took 5 bases from V and 5 from J; bases not matched to a gene: 7. The CDR3 extends over 14 amino acids. In DNA, the CDR3 is TGTGCCAGCAGCGTGGCGGGGGGTAAGGAGACCCAGTACTTC. Its protein is CASSVAGGKETQYF. The entire variable domain, with the rest obtained from reference TRBV7-8 and TRBJ2-5, is as follows: GAGVSQSPRYKVAKRGQDVALRCDPISGHVSLFWYQQALGQGPEFLTYFQNEAQLDKSGLPSDRFFAERPEGSVSTLKIQRTQQEDSAVYLCASSVAGGKETQYFGPGTRLLVL.

This clonotype was counted ten times or more. The chain employs TRBV20-1 and TRBJ2-7; D is perhaps TRBD1 (8 bases). V was trimmed by 6 bases and J by 2 bases, leaving 23 bases between them. The length of the CDR3 is 16 residues. Germline V gives CDR1 DFQATT, CDR2 SNEGSKA (reference sequence). The CDR3 loop reads CSASYHGQGGTYEQYF. CDR3 coding DNA: TGCAGTGCCAGCTACCACGGACAGGGAGGGACCTACGAGCAGTACTTC.

V and J are TRBV7-9 and TRBJ2-3, with 7 bases fitting TRBD1. This CDR3 contains 16 residues. Germline CDR1 SEHNR, CDR2 FQNEAQ (reference sequence). The junction had 10 bases not matched to a gene; V was cut back by 5 bases and J by 2 bases. CDR3 nucleotides: TGTGCCAGCAGCCCGACGACAGGGAAACTCACAGATACGCAGTATTTT. Protein: CASSPTTGKLTDTQYF.

This clonotype was counted a few times. The chain links TRBV20-1 to TRBJ1-1; D ambiguous. CDR1 and CDR2 (germline): DFQATT, SNEGSKA (reference sequence). The CDR3 extends over 13 amino acids. Trimming took 5 bases from V and 3 from J, leaving 13 bases between them. Written as DNA, the CDR3 is TGCAGTGCTTCTGGTCTGCGGTACACTGAAGCTTTCTTT. Translating gives CSASGLRYTEAFF.

As regards this clonotype: This clone may be a read error of a much larger clone one base away. The J gene is TRBJ1-2, the V gene TRBV20-1, with unresolved D. This CDR3 is built from 12 residues. CDR1 DFQATT and CDR2 SNEGSKA come from the germline V gene (reference sequence). CDR3 protein: CSASPNPNGSTF. CDR3 bases: TGCAGTGCCAGCCCTAACCCAAATGGCTCCACCTTC.

Remarks on this clonotype: The conserved phenylalanine or tryptophan normally closing the CDR3 is absent here, so this likely arose from a read error. Because the CDR3's place on the DNA is in doubt, the DNA is left out and the CDR3 is given as listed by TCRdb. V gene TRBV5-5 combines with J gene TRBJ2-5; the table's D call, TRBD1, has no DNA check behind it. The CDR3 region is 10 residues in length, termini included. From germline, CDR1 is SGHKS and CDR2 YYEKEE (reference sequence). The CDR3 reads CASSLEFLGQ.

CDR3 region: CASSQVRGQAGYGYTF. CDR3 nucleotides: TGTGCCAGCAGCCAAGTCCGGGGACAGGCCGGGTATGGCTACACCTTC. The genes are TRBV7-9 and TRBJ1-2; 8 bases align to TRBD1. This CDR3 region has 16 residues. With 5 bases clipped from V and 5 bases from J, the junction kept 13 bases outside the gene matches. Germline V gene data show CDR1 as SEHNR and CDR2 as FQNEAQ (reference sequence).

In this sample, this clonotype turned up many times. The chain links TRBV19 to TRBJ1-5; no clear D. V was cut by 9 bases and J by 0 bases, with 9 bases left in between. The V gene's germline CDR1 is LNHDA and CDR2 SQIVND (reference sequence). CDR3 length: 13 residues. CDR3 bases: TGTGCCAGCTCTTCAGCTAGCAATCAGCCCCAGCATTTT. This gives the protein CASSSASNQPQHF.

This clonotype has ten or more counts. The chain couples TRBV20-1 to TRBJ2-3; possible D gene TRBD2, 5 bases. V was shortened by 2 bases and J by 0 bases, with 9 bases between the two germline ends. The CDR3 is made up of 14 amino acids. Per germline, CDR1 DFQATT and CDR2 SNEGSKA (reference sequence). CDR3 coding DNA: TGCAGTGCTAGATTATCGGGAAGCACAGATACGCAGTATTTT. Protein product: CSARLSGSTDTQYF.

The V gene is TRBV7-9, the J gene TRBJ1-6; the match to TRBD1 covers 10 bases. The germline V gene has CDR1 SEHNR and CDR2 FQNEAQ (reference sequence). The CDR3 loop spans 14 amino acids. The J segment lost 8 bases and the V segment lost 5 bases, leaving 3 bases of the junction unmatched. The CDR3 reads CASSAGTGDSPLHF. In nucleotides, the CDR3 is TGTGCCAGCAGCGCCGGGACAGGGGATTCACCCCTCCACTTT.

This clonotype was counted at least ten times. The J gene is TRBJ1-4, the V gene TRBV10-3; a possible D gene is TRBD1 (5 bases). V lost 2 bases and J 8 bases, leaving 9 bases between the germline ends. The CDR3 contains 13 residues. Germline V CDR1 and CDR2: ENHRY, SYGVKD. CDR3 nucleotides: TGTGCCATCAGTGAGGGGGCTGGGGAAAAACTGTTTTTT. This sequence encodes CAISEGAGEKLFF.